This TCR beta chain was documented in a study of shared clonotypes between healthy human individuals. Broader study findings: Depth of sequencing was expected to influence donor clonotype sharing.

The CDR3 has 13 residues. In germline, CDR1 is SGHTA, CDR2 FQGNSA. Trimming shortened V by 2 bases and J by 3 bases, and 5 bases separated the two germline ends. As for this clone: What it recognizes is unknown.

Only in-frame clones appear in the TCRdb table, and some are missing; sequencing was by immunoSEQ multiplex PCR. The sample shows some 980,000 clones, approximately 80% of them seen only once. Sequenced: memory CD4+ T cells sorted from blood. This sample's subset: CD45RA-negative fraction. This TCR came from a man aged 18 to 30 in good health. V usage is TRBV7-2 and J usage is TRBJ1-5; D is unresolved. CDR3: CASSLTTNQPQHF. In DNA, the CDR3 is TGTGCCAGCAGCTTAACGACCAATCAGCCCCAGCATTTT.